The next 23 T cell receptor beta chains were all read from a single sample in a study of blood T cell repertoires in COVID-19. The method was immunoSEQ multiplex PCR; TCRdb's version includes in-frame clones alone and lacks a portion of them. Here the sample spans 55,000 to 75,000 clones, about 81% being singletons. The sample was peripheral blood. The source is a human donor in a cohort sampled during active COVID-19.

The chain joins TRBV10-3 to TRBJ1-1, with a weak D call TRBD1 (5 bases). Trimming pared 4 bases from V and 8 bases from J, leaving 11 bases between. Germline loops: CDR1 ENHRY, CDR2 SYGVKD. The CDR3 sequence is 12 residues long. In DNA form, the CDR3 reads TGTGCCATCAGTGGAGGCGACAGAGAAGCTTTCTTT. It yields the protein CAISGGDREAFF.

This clone was observed a handful of times. The V call is TRBV7-9, the J call TRBJ2-1, with 12 bases matching TRBD2. This CDR3 has 14 residues. V lost 5 bases, J lost 8 bases, and 4 bases stayed unmatched. CDR1 and CDR2 from the germline V gene are SEHNR and FQNEAQ (reference sequence). This CDR3 is CASSPGLAGDEQFF. The DNA of the CDR3 is TGTGCCAGCAGCCCGGGACTAGCGGGCGATGAGCAGTTCTTC.

The chain uses TRBV28 and TRBJ2-1, with 8 bases identical to TRBD1. V was clipped by 8 bases and J by 3 bases; unmatched bases: 6. The CDR3 totals 14 residues. Germline V CDR1 and CDR2: MDHEN, SYDVKM. In DNA, the CDR3 is TGTGCCAGCTGGCGGGACAGGTTCTACAATGAGCAGTTCTTC. Amino acids: CASWRDRFYNEQFF.

The V call is TRBV28, the J call TRBJ2-6; TRBD2 agrees at 7 bases. The germline V gene has CDR1 MDHEN and CDR2 SYDVKM. The CDR3 totals 17 residues. Germline trimming cut 6 bases from V and 10 bases from J; bases unmatched to any gene: 18. CDR3 amino acids: CASRPSLSPSGSNVLTF. As DNA, the CDR3 is TGTGCCAGCAGGCCCTCCCTGTCTCCTAGCGGATCTAACGTCCTGACTTTC.

J is TRBJ1-1 and V is TRBV28, with 7 bases fitting TRBD1. Germline loops: CDR1 MDHEN, CDR2 SYDVKM. CDR3 length: 15 residues. V gave up 6 bases and J gave up 3 bases; unmatched junction bases: 10. DNA for the CDR3: TGTGCCAGCAGGCAACCAGGGGGAAGGGACACTGAAGCTTTCTTT. This gives the protein CASRQPGGRDTEAFF.

This rearrangement joins TRBV9 to TRBJ1-2, with a possible D match to TRBD1 (5 bases). Per the germline V gene, CDR1 is SGDLS and CDR2 is YYNGEE. V lost 5 bases to trimming and J lost 7 bases, with 12 bases between them. This CDR3 has 12 amino acids. CDR3 DNA sequence: TGTGCCAGCAGTGGGGGAGCGGGTGGCTACACCTTC. This codes for CASSGGAGGYTF.

This clone was seen a single time. The chain uses TRBV19 and TRBJ1-1; D perhaps matches TRBD1 (5 bases). Germline assignment: CDR1 LNHDA and CDR2 SQIVND (reference sequence). The CDR3 has 14 amino acids. Deletions cut 8 bases from V and 4 bases from J, with 17 bases between. The chain's CDR3 is CASQQAGLSTEAFF. As DNA, the CDR3 is TGTGCCAGTCAACAGGCCGGGCTGAGCACTGAAGCTTTCTTT.

The CDR3 coding sequence is TGTGCCAGCAGTTTAGGGGTTTGGGGGACAGTGATCTCTGGGGCCAACGTCCTGACTTTC. Amino acids: CASSLGVWGTVISGANVLTF. The gene calls are TRBV28 and TRBJ2-6; 7 bases align to TRBD1. CDR1 MDHEN and CDR2 SYDVKM come from the germline V gene. V trimming: 2 bases; J trimming: 0 bases; junction bases outside the gene matches: 13. The CDR3 covers 20 residues.

A single count supports this clone. The chain carries TRBV6-2 or TRBV6-3 and TRBJ2-7; D ambiguous. V lost 0 bases and J lost 5, with 11 bases in between. The CDR3 runs 14 residues. Looked up from germline, CDR1 is MNHEY and CDR2 is SVGEGT. For the CDR3, the DNA is TGTGCCAGCAGTTACTCGAAACTGGCGGACGAGCAGTACTTC. This gives the protein CASSYSKLADEQYF.

The chain has TRBV30 and TRBJ2-7; no clear D gene. Germline V gives CDR1 GTSNPN, CDR2 SVGIG (reference sequence). The CDR3 has 14 amino acids. Trimming pared 1 base from V and 0 bases from J, leaving 10 bases between. The CDR3 protein is CAWSDLWPSYEQYF. CDR3 nucleotide sequence: TGTGCCTGGAGTGACCTTTGGCCCTCCTACGAGCAGTACTTC.

Only a few counts were recorded for this clone. This chain uses TRBV28 with TRBJ2-7; 8 nucleotides line up with TRBD2. Per germline, CDR1 MDHEN and CDR2 SYDVKM. V was pared by 4 bases and J by 2 bases, with 4 bases of the junction left unmatched. The CDR3 runs to 14 residues. The CDR3 here is CASSSGTRPYEQYF. The CDR3 DNA reads TGTGCCAGCAGTTCCGGGACTAGGCCCTACGAGCAGTACTTC.

This chain uses TRBV12-3 or TRBV12-4 with TRBJ1-3; D remains unclear. Trimming shortened V by 5 bases and J by 2 bases, and 7 bases separated the two germline ends. This CDR3 spans 13 amino acids. Here the CDR3 DNA reads TGTGCCAGCAGTCCCTCAGCTGGAAACACCATATATTTT. This encodes CASSPSAGNTIYF.

The rearrangement links TRBV4-2 to TRBJ2-1; D unresolved. Germline V lookup: CDR1 LGHNA, CDR2 YNFKEQ. The CDR3 has 13 residues. V was clipped by 4 bases and J by 7 bases, with 11 bases between them. CDR3 sequence reads: CASSPALTNEQFF. CDR3 sequence (DNA): TGTGCCAGCAGCCCCGCGCTCACGAATGAGCAGTTCTTC.

This sequence joins TRBV18 and TRBJ1-1; D may be TRBD1 (5 bases). Germline CDR1 KGHSH, CDR2 LQKENI. The CDR3 is 12 residues long. Trimming shortened V by 6 bases and J by 1 base, and 6 bases separated the two germline ends. This chain's CDR3 is CASSQGNTEAFF. CDR3 coding DNA: TGTGCCAGCTCCCAGGGGAACACTGAAGCTTTCTTT. Supplemented by reference TRBV18 and TRBJ1-1, the full variable domain reads NAGVMQNPRHLVRRRGQEARLRCSPMKGHSHVYWYRQLPEEGLKFMVYLQKENIIDESGMPKERFSAEFPKEGPSILRIQQVVRGDSAAYFCASSQGNTEAFFGQGTRLTVV.

In this sample, this clone turned up a few times. The chain has TRBV7-9 and TRBJ1-2, with D possibly TRBD1 on 6 matching bases. Trimming left V 5 bases short and J 4 bases short, with 14 bases between. The CDR3 contains 14 residues. Per germline, CDR1 SEHNR and CDR2 FQNEAQ (reference sequence). The CDR3 region has the DNA TGTGCCAGCAGCCCCTCCAACAGGGCCTATGGCTACACCTTC. It encodes CASSPSNRAYGYTF.

The V call is TRBV6-5, the J call TRBJ2-5; D unresolved. The CDR3 contains 13 residues. From germline, CDR1 is MNHEY and CDR2 SVGAGI. Trimming removed 0 bases at V and 3 bases at J, with 5 bases between. DNA of the CDR3: TGTGCCAGCAGTTACTCGTTCGAAGAGACCCAGTACTTC. Its protein product is CASSYSFEETQYF.

V and J are TRBV6-5 and TRBJ1-6; 7 bases line up with TRBD1. This CDR3 is built from 14 residues. Germline V gives CDR1 MNHEY, CDR2 SVGAGI. V lost 6 bases to trimming and J lost 6 bases; unmatched junction nucleotides: 5. CDR3 loop: CASSTGTANSPLHF. DNA for the CDR3: TGTGCCAGCAGCACCGGGACAGCTAATTCACCCCTCCACTTT.

This chain joins TRBV7-6 and TRBJ1-5, with D perhaps matching TRBD1 (6 bases). V shed 1 base and J shed 7 bases, with 17 bases lying between them. Germline V gene sequence: CDR1 SGHVS, CDR2 FNYEAQ. This CDR3 has 16 residues. The CDR3, as DNA: TGTGCCAGCAGCTTAGTACCAGGGGAGGGCGGGCAGCCCCAGCATTTT. Amino acid sequence: CASSLVPGEGGQPQHF.

The CDR3 coding sequence is TGTGCCAGCAGCCCTAACGGTTATAGGGGGTATGGCTACACCTTC. As protein: CASSPNGYRGYGYTF. The chain recombines TRBV3-1 (or the pseudogene TRBV3-2) with TRBJ1-2, with D perhaps matching TRBD1 (6 bases). Germline V gives CDR1 LGHDT, CDR2 YNNKEL (reference sequence). CDR3 length: 15 residues. Deletions cut 4 bases from V and 5 bases from J, with 17 bases between.

The V gene is TRBV10-1, the J gene TRBJ2-4; D may be TRBD1 (5 bases). Trimming pared 2 bases from V and 7 bases from J, leaving 9 bases between. From germline, CDR1 is WNHNN and CDR2 SYGVQD (reference sequence). The CDR3 runs to 13 residues. The CDR3 loop reads CASSERGRNIQYF. Written as DNA, the CDR3 is TGCGCCAGCAGTGAGAGGGGCCGGAACATTCAGTACTTC.

The CDR3 sequence is CASSRRGQGQETQYF. The CDR3 coding sequence is TGTGCCAGCAGCCGCCGGGGACAGGGGCAAGAGACCCAGTACTTC. The chain recombines TRBV7-4 with TRBJ2-5; 10 nucleotides match TRBD1. The germline V gene has CDR1 SGHVT and CDR2 SQSDAQ. J lost 2 bases, V lost 5 bases, and 5 bases had no gene match. The CDR3 sequence is 15 residues long.

The rearrangement uses TRBV6-2 or TRBV6-3 and TRBJ2-7; 7 bases line up with TRBD2. The CDR3 loop spans 12 amino acids. Looked up from germline, CDR1 is MNHEY and CDR2 is SVGEGT. V was clipped by 6 bases and J by 6 bases; unmatched bases: 5. In DNA, the CDR3 is TGTGCCAGCAGCTCCACTAGCGTCGAGCAGTACTTC. Its translation: CASSSTSVEQYF.

This chain uses TRBV7-3 with TRBJ2-1; 10 bases match TRBD2. The germline gives CDR1 SGHTA, CDR2 FQGTGA. The CDR3 runs to 15 residues. Losses at the gene ends were 5 bases for V and 9 bases for J; bases not matched to a gene: 10. As DNA, the CDR3 is TGTGCCAGCAGCCAGACCGGGACTAGCGATGGTGAGCAGTTCTTC. Translating it yields CASSQTGTSDGEQFF.